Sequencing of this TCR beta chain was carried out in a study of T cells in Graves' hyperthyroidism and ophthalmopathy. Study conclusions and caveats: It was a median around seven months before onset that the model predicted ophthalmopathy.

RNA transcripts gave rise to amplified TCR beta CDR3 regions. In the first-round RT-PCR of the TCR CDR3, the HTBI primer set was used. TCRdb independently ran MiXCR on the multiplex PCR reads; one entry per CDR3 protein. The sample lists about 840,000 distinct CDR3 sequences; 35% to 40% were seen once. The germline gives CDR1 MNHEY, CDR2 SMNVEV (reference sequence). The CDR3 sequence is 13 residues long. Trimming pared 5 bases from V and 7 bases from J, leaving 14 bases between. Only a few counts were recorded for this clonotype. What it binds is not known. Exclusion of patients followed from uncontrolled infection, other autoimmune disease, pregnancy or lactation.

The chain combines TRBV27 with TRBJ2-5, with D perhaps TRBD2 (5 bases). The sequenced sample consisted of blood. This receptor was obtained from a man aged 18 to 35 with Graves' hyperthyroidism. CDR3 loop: CASSPLMAGTQYF. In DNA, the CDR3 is TGTGCCAGCAGTCCTCTGATGGCGGGGACCCAGTACTTC.